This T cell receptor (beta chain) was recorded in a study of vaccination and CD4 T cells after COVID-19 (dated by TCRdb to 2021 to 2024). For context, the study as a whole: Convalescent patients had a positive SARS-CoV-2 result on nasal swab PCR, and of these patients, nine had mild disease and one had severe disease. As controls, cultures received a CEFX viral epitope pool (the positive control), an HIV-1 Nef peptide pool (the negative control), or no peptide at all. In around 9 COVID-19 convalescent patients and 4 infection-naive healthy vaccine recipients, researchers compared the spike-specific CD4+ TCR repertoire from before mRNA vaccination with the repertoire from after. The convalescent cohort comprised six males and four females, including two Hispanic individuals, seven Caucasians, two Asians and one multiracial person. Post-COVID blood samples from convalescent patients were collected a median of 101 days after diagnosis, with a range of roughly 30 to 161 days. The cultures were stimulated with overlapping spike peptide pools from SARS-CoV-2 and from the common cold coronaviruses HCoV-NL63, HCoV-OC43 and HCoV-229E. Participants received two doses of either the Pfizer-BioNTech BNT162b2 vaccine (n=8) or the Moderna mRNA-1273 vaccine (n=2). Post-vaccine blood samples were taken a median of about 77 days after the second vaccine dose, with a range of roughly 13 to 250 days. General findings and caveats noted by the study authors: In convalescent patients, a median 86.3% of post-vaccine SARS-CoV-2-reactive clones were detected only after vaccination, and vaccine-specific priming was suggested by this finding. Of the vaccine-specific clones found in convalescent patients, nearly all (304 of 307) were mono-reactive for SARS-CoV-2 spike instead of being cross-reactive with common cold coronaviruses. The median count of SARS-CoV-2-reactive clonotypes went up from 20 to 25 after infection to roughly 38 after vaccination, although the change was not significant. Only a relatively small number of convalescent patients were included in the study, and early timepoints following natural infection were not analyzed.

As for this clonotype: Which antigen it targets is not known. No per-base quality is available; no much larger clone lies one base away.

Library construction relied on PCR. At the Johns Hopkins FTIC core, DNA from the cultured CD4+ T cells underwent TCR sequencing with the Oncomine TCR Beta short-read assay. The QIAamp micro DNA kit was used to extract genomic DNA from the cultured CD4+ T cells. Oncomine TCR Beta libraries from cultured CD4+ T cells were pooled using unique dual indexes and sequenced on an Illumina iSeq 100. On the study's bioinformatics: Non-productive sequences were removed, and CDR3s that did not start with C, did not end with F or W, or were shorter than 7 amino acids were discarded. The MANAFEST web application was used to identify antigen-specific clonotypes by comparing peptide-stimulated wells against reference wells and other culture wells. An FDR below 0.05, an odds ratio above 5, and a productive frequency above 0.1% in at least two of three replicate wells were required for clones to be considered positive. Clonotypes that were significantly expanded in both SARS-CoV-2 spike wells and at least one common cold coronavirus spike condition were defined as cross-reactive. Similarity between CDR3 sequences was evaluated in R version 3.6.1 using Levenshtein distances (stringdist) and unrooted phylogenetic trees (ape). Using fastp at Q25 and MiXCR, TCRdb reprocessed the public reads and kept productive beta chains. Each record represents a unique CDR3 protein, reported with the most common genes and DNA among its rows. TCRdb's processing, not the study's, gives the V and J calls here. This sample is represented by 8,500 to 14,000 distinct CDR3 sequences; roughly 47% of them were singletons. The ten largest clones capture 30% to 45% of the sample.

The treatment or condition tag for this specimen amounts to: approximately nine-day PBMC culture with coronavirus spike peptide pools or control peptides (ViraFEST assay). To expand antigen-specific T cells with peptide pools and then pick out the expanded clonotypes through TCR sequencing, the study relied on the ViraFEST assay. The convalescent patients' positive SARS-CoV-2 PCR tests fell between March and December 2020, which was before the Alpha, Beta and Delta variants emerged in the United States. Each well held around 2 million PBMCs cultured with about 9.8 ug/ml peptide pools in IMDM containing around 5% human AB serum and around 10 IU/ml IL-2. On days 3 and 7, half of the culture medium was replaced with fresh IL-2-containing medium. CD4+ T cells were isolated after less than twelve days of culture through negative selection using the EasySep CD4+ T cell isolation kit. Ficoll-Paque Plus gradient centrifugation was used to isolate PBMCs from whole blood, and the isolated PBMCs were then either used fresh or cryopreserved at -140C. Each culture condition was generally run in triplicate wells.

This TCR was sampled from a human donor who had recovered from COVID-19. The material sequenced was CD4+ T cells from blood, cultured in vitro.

The CDR3: CASSLWRTGNTIYF. The DNA sequence is given as TGTGCCAGCAGCTTATGGAGGACTGGAAACACCATATATTTT. Rearrangement joined TRBV11-2 to TRBJ1-3; the D gene identity is not certain. The CDR3 spans 14 residues, from the cysteine through the phenylalanine. Kept here is only the CDR3 DNA, which spans 42 bases and is read in frame from base 1. Deletion took 2 bases off V and 2 bases off J, with a span of 7 bases between the germline ends. Based on the germline V gene, the CDR1 and CDR2 sequences are SGHAT and FQNNGV.